This T cell receptor (beta chain) was sequenced in a study of cytomegalovirus exposure and HLA in healthy donors. For the study at large: A later analysis reported the approximately 120 validation repertoires used the same platform as the roughly 700 first-cohort repertoires. General observations from the study: Cytomegalovirus-associated TCR beta chains were listed, numbering approximately 150. High specificity and sensitivity for cytomegalovirus status were reported for the classifier.

Among the roughly 120 subjects of the validation cohort, separate from the approximately 700-subject first cohort, were the donors. Produced via immunoSEQ multiplex PCR; TCRdb's table is partial and in-frame only. The sample includes 250,000 to 400,000 clones, approximately 86% of them seen just once. About this clone: The antigen remains unidentified.

V lost 5 bases and J lost 2; bases outside the gene matches: 8. This CDR3 is 14 amino acids long. Germline CDR1 and CDR2: SQVTM and ANQGSEA. This chain connects TRBV29-1 to TRBJ1-1, with 7 bases identical to TRBD1. The specimen was PBMCs. The receptor was derived from a man aged 30 to 39 in good health and CMV-seronegative. The DNA of the CDR3 is TGCAGCGTTCCCCGACAGGGAGGAAACACTGAAGCTTTCTTT. Its translation is CSVPRQGGNTEAFF. The full variable domain, completed using reference TRBV29-1 and TRBJ1-1, is SAVISQKPSRDICQRGTSLTIQCQVDSQVTMMFWYRQQPGQSLTLIATANQGSEATYESGFVIDKFPISRPNLTFSTLTVSNMSPEDSSIYLCSVPRQGGNTEAFFGQGTRLTVV.